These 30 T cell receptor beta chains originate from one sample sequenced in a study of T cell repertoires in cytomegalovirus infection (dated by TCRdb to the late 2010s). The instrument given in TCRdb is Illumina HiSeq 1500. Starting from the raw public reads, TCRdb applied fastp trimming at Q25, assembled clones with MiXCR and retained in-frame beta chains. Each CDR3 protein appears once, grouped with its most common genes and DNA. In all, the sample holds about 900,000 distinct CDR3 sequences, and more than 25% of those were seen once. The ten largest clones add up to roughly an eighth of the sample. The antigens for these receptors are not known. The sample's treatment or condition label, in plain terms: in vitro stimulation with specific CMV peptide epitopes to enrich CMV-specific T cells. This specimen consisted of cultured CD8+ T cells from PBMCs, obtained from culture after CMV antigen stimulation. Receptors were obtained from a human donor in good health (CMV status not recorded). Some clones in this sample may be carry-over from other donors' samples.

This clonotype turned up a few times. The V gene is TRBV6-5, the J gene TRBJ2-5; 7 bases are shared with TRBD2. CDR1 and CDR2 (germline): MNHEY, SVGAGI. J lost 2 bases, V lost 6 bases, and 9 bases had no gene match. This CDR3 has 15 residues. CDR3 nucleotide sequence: TGTGCCAGCAGCCTGGACCACGGGGGGCAAGAGACCCAGTACTTC. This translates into CASSLDHGGQETQYF.

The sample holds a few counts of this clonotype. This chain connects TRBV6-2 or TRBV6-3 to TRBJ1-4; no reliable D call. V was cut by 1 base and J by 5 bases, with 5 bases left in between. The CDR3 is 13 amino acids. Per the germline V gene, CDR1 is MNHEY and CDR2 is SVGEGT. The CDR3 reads CASSYFRNEKLFF. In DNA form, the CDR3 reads TGTGCCAGCAGTTACTTCCGAAATGAAAAACTGTTTTTT.

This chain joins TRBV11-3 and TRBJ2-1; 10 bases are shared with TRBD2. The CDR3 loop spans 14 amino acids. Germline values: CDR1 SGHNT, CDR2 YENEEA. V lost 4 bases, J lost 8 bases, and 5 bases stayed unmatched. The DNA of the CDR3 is TGTGCCAGCAGCTCGAGCGGGGGGGCGCATGAGCAGTTCTTC. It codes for CASSSSGGAHEQFF.

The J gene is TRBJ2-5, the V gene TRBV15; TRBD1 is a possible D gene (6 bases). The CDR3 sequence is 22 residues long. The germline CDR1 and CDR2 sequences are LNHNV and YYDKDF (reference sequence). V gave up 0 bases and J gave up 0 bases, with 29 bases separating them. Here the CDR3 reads CATSRDFWSSDSPGEYQETQYF. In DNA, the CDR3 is TGTGCCACCAGCAGAGATTTCTGGTCTTCGGACTCTCCAGGGGAGTACCAAGAGACCCAGTACTTC.

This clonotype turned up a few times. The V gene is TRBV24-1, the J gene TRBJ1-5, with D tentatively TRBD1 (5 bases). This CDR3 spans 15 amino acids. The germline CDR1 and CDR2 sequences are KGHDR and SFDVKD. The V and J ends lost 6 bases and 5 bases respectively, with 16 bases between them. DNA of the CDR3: TGTGCCACCAGTCCCCGGGACGGGAGTTATCAGCCCCAGCATTTT. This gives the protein CATSPRDGSYQPQHF.

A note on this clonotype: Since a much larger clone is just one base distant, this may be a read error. In DNA form, the CDR3 reads TGTGCCAGCAGCTCCCGAGGGTCTAGCAATCAGCCCCAGCATTTT. The encoded protein is CASSSRGSSNQPQHF. The chain combines TRBV9 with TRBJ1-5; D call uncertain. The CDR3 is 15 amino acids. Trimming cost V 4 bases and J 0 bases, with 11 bases left between them. Germline V gene lookup returns CDR1 SGDLS and CDR2 YYNGEE.

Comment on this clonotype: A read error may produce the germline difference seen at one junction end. The CDR3 DNA is TGTGCCAACAGTCCACGCGGTACTCCTTCGATTTTACAGGGTATAAGTCAGCCCCAGCATTTT. Protein sequence: CANSPRGTPSILQGISQPQHF. The gene calls are TRBV6-6 and TRBJ1-5; a weak D match, TRBD1 (6 bases). The CDR3 is 21 residues long. CDR1 MNHNY and CDR2 SVGAGI come from the germline V gene (reference sequence).

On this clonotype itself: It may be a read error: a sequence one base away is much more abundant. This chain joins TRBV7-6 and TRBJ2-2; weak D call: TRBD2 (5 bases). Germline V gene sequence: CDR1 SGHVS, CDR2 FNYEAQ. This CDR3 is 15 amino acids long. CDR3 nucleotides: TGTGCCAGCAACTTAACGTCGCCGGGGTCCGGGGAGCTGTTTTTT. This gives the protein CASNLTSPGSGELFF.

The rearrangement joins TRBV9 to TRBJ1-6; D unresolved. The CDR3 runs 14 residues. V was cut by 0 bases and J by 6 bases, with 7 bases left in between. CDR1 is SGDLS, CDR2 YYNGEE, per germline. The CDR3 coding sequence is TGTGCCAGCAGCGTAGCCGGAATTAATTCACCCCTCCACTTT. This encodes CASSVAGINSPLHF. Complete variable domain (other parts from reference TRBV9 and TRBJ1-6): DSGVTQTPKHLITATGQRVTLRCSPRSGDLSVYWYQQSLDQGLQFLIQYYNGEERAKGNILERFSAQQFPDLHSELNLSSLELGDSALYFCASSVAGINSPLHFGNGTRLTVT.

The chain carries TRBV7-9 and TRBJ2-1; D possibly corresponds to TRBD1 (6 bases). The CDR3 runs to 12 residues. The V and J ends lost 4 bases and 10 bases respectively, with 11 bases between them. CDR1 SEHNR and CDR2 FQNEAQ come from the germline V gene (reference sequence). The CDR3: CASSSGTPEQFF. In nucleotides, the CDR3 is TGTGCCAGCAGCTCCGGGACACCGGAGCAGTTCTTC.

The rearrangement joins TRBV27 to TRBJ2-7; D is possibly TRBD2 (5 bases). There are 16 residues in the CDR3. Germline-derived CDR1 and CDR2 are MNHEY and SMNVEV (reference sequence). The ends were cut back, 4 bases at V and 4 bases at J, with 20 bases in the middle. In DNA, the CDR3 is TGTGCCAGCAGTTGGGTGAGGGTCCTAGACCTTTACGAGCAGTACTTC. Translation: CASSWVRVLDLYEQYF.

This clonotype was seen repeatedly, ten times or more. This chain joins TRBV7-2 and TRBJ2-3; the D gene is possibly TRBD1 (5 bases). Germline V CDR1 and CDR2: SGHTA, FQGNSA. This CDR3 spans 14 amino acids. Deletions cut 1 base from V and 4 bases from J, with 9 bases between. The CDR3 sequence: CASSLEKGSDTQYF. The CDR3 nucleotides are TGTGCCAGCAGCTTAGAAAAGGGGTCAGATACGCAGTATTTT.

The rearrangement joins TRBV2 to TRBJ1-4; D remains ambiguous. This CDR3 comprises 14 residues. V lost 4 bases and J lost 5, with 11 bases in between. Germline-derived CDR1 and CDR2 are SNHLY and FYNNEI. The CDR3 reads CASSGRVPNEKLFF. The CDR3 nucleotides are TGTGCCAGCAGTGGTCGGGTCCCCAATGAAAAACTGTTTTTT.

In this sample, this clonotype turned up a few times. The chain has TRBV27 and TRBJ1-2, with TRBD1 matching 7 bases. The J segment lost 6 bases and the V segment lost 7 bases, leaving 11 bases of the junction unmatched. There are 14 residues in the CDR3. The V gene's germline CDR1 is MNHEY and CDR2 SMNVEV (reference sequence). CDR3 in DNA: TGTGCCAGCACCCGAGCAGGACAGGCGAATGGCTACACCTTC. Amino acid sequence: CASTRAGQANGYTF.

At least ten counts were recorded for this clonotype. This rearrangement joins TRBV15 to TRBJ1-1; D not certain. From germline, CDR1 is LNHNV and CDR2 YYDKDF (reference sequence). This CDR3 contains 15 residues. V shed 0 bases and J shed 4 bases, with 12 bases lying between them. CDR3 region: CATSRDSYYATEAFF. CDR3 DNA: TGTGCCACCAGCAGAGACTCATACTACGCCACTGAAGCTTTCTTT.

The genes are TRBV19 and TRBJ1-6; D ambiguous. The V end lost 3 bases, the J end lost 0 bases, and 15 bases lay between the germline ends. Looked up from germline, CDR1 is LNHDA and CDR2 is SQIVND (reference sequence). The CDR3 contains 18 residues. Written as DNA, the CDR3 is TGTGCCAGTAGTATGTCCTTTGGACGGAGCTCCTATAATTCACCCCTCCACTTT. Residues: CASSMSFGRSSYNSPLHF. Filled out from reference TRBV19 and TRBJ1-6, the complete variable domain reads DGGITQSPKYLFRKEGQNVTLSCEQNLNHDAMYWYRQDPGQGLRLIYYSQIVNDFQKGDIAEGYSVSREKKESFPLTVTSAQKNPTAFYLCASSMSFGRSSYNSPLHFGNGTRLTVT.

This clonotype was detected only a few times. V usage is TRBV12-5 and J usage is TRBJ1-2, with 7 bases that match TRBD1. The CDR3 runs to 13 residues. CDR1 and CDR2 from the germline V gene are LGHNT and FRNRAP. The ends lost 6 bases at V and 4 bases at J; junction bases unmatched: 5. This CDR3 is CASGPGTVYGYTF. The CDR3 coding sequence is TGTGCTAGTGGCCCTGGGACAGTCTATGGCTACACCTTC.

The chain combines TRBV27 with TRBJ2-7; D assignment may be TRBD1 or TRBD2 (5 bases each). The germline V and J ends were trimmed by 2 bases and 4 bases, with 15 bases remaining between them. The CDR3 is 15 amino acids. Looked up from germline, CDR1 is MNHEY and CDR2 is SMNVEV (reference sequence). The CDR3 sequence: CASSLMGHGNYEQYF. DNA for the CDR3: TGTGCCAGCAGTTTAATGGGGCACGGGAATTACGAGCAGTACTTC.

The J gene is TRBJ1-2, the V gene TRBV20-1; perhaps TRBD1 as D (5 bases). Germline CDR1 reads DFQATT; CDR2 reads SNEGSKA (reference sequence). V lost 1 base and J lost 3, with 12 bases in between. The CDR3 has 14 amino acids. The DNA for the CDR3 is TGCAGTGCTAGAGCCCGACAGAGTTACTATGGCTACACCTTC. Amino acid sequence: CSARARQSYYGYTF.

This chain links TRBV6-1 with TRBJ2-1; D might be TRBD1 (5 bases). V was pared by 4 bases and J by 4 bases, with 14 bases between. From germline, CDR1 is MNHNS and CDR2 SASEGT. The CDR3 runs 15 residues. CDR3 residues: CASSVDPDRYNEQFF. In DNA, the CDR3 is TGTGCCAGCAGTGTAGACCCCGACAGATACAATGAGCAGTTCTTC.

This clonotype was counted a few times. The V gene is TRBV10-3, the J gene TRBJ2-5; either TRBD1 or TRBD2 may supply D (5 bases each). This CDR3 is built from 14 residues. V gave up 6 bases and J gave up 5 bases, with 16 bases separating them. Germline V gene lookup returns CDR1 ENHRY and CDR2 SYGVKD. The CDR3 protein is CAIRGTGSQETQYF. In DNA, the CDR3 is TGTGCCATCAGGGGGACGGGGTCACAGGAGACCCAGTACTTC.

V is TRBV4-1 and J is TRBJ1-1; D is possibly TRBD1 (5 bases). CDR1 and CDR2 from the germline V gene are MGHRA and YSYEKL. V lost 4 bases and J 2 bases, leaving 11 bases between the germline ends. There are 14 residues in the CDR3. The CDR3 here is CASSPTVINTEAFF. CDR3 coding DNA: TGCGCCAGCAGCCCGACAGTCATCAACACTGAAGCTTTCTTT.

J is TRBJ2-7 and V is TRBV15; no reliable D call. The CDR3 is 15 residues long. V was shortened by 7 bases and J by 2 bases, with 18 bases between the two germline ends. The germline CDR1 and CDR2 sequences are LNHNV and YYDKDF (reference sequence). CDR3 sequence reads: CATTGAICVAYEQYV. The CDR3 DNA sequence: TGTGCCACCACGGGTGCTATCTGTGTTGCCTACGAGCAGTACGTC.

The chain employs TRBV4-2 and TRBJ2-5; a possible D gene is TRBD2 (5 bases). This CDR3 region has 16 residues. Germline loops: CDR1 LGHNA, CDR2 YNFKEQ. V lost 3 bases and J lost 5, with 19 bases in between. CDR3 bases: TGTGCCAGCAGCCACCCGAGGTCTGGAGGTTTGGAGACCCAGTACTTC. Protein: CASSHPRSGGLETQYF.

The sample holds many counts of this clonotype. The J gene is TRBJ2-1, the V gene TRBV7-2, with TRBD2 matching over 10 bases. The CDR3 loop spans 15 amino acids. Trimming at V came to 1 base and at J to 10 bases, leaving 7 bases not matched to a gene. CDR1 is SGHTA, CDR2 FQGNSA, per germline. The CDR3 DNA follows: TGTGCCAGCAGCTTAGGGACTAGCGGTCTGGGGGAGCAGTTCTTC. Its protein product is CASSLGTSGLGEQFF. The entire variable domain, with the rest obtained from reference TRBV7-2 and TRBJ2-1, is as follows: GAGVSQSPSNKVTEKGKDVELRCDPISGHTALYWYRQSLGQGLEFLIYFQGNSAPDKSGLPSDRFSAERTGGSVSTLTIQRTQQEDSAVYLCASSLGTSGLGEQFFGPGTRLTVL.

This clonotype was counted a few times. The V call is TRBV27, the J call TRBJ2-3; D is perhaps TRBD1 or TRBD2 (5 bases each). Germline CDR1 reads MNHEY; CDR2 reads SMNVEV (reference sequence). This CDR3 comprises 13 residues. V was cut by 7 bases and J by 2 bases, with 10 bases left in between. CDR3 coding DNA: TGTGCCAGCACCCCCGGGGCCACAGATACGCAGTATTTT. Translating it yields CASTPGATDTQYF.

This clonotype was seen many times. CDR3 bases: TGTGCCAGCAGTGATCCGGTTGGTTACGGGGGTGTCGATGAGCAGTTCTTC. This codes for CASSDPVGYGGVDEQFF. The chain employs TRBV6-1 and TRBJ2-1, with a weak D call TRBD2 (6 bases). The V end lost 3 bases, the J end lost 8 bases, and 23 bases lay between the germline ends. The germline gives CDR1 MNHNS, CDR2 SASEGT. The CDR3 has 17 residues.

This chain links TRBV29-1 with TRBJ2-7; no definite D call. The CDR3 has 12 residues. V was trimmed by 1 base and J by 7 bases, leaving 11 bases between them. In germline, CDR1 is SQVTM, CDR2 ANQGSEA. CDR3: CSVEVLFGEQYF. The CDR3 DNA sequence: TGCAGCGTTGAAGTCCTTTTTGGGGAGCAGTACTTC.

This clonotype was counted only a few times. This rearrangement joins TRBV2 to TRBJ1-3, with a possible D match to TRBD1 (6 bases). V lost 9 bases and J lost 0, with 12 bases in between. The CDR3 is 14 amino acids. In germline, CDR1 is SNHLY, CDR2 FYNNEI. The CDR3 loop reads CARSTGSSGNTIYF. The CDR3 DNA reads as TGTGCCAGGTCGACAGGAAGCTCTGGAAACACCATATATTTT.

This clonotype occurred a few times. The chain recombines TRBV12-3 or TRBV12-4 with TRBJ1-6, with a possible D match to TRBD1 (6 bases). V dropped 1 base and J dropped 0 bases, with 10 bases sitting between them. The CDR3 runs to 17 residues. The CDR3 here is CASSLGTVSSYNSPLHF. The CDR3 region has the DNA TGTGCCAGCAGTTTAGGGACAGTTAGCTCCTATAATTCACCCCTCCACTTT.